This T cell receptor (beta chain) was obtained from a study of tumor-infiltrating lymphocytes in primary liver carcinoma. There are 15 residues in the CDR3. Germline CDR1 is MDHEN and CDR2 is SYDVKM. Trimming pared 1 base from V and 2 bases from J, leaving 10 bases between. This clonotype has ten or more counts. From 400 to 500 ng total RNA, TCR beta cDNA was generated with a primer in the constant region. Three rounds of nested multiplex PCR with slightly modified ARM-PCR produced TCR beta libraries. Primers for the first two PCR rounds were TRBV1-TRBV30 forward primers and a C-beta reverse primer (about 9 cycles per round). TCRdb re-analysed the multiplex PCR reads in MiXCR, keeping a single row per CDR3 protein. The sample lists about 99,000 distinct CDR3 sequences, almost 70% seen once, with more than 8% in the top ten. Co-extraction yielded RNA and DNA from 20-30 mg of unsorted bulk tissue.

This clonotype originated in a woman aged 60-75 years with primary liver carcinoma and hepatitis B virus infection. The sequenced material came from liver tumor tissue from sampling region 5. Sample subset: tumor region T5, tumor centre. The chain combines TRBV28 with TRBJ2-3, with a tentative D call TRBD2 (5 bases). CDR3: CASSLLGGFTDTQYF. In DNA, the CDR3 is TGTGCCAGCAGTTTATTGGGCGGGTTCACAGATACGCAGTATTTT. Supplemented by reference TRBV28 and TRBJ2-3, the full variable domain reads DVKVTQSSRYLVKRTGEKVFLECVQDMDHENMFWYRQDPGLGLRLIYFSYDVKMKEKGDIPEGYSVSREKKERFSLILESASTNQTSMYLCASSLLGGFTDTQYFGPGTRLTVL.